Shown below are 4 T cell receptor beta chains from a single sample sequenced in a study of shared T cell receptors in the human thymus. Assay: immunoSEQ multiplex PCR; the TCRdb copy retains only in-frame clones and omits some. The sample shows some 760,000 clones, over 75% of them seen only once. This sample also belongs to another study, concerning human thymus T cells.

Material for sequencing was thymocytes. The receptor source for this set is a girl under two years old with a congenital heart defect.

The V and J genes are TRBV30 and TRBJ2-7; TRBD1 agrees at 7 bases. CDR3 length: 14 amino acids. Germline CDR1 reads GTSNPN; CDR2 reads SVGIG (reference sequence). V lost 2 bases and J lost 2; bases outside the gene matches: 6. CDR3 in amino acids: CAWSSRDRTYEQYF. CDR3 coding DNA: TGTGCCTGGAGTTCCCGGGACAGAACCTACGAGCAGTACTTC.

This chain joins TRBV19 and TRBJ2-5; a weak D match, TRBD1 (6 bases). Germline-derived CDR1 and CDR2 are LNHDA and SQIVND (reference sequence). Trimming took off 0 bases at V and 1 base at J, with 9 bases between the two ends. This CDR3 comprises 15 residues. The CDR3 reads CASSIEGTPQETQYF. The CDR3 DNA reads as TGTGCCAGTAGTATAGAAGGGACACCCCAAGAGACCCAGTACTTC.

This chain connects TRBV5-5 to TRBJ2-3; 11 nucleotides match TRBD2. The junction had 16 bases not matched to a gene; V was cut back by 4 bases and J by 0 bases. Germline V CDR1 and CDR2: SGHKS, YYEKEE (reference sequence). The CDR3 is made up of 20 amino acids. CDR3 sequence: CASSHLGDLAGGVSTDTQYF. DNA for the CDR3: TGTGCCAGCAGCCACCTCGGGGATCTAGCGGGGGGCGTCAGCACAGATACGCAGTATTTT.

This chain connects TRBV10-3 to TRBJ2-7, with 10 bases aligning to TRBD1. With V trimmed by 1 base and J by 3 bases, 6 bases remained unmatched. Germline V gene lookup returns CDR1 ENHRY and CDR2 SYGVKD. The CDR3 has 16 residues. CDR3 residues: CAISELTGTGVYEQYF. CDR3 nucleotides: TGTGCCATCAGTGAGTTGACCGGGACAGGGGTCTACGAGCAGTACTTC.